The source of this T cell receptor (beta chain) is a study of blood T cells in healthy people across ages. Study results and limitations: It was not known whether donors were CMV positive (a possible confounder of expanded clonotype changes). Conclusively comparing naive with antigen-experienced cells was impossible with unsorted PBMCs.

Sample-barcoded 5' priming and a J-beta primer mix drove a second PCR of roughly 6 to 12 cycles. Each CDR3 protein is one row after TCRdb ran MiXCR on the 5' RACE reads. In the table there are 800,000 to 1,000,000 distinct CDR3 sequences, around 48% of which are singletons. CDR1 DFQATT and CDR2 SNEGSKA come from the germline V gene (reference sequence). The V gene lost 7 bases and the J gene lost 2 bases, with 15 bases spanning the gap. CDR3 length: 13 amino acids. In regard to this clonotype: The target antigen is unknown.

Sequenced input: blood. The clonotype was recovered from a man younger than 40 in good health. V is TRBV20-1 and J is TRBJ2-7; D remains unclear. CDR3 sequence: CSVSPAVAYEQYF. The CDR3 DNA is TGCAGTGTTTCTCCGGCGGTTGCCTACGAGCAGTACTTC.